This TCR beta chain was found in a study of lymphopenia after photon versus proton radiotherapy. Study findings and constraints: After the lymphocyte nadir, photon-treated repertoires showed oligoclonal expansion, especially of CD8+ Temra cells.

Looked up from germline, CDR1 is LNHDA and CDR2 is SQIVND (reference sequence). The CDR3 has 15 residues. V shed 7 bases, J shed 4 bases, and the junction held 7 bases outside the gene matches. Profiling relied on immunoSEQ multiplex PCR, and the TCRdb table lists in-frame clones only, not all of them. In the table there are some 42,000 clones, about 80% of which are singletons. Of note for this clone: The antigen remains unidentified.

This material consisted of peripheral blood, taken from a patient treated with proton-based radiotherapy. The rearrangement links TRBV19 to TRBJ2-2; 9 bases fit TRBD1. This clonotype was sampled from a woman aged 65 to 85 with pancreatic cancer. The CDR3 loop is CASIIGTGTTGELFF. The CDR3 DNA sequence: TGTGCCAGTATCATAGGGACAGGGACCACCGGGGAGCTGTTTTTT. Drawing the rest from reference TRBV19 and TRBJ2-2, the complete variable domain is DGGITQSPKYLFRKEGQNVTLSCEQNLNHDAMYWYRQDPGQGLRLIYYSQIVNDFQKGDIAEGYSVSREKKESFPLTVTSAQKNPTAFYLCASIIGTGTTGELFFGEGSRLTVL.